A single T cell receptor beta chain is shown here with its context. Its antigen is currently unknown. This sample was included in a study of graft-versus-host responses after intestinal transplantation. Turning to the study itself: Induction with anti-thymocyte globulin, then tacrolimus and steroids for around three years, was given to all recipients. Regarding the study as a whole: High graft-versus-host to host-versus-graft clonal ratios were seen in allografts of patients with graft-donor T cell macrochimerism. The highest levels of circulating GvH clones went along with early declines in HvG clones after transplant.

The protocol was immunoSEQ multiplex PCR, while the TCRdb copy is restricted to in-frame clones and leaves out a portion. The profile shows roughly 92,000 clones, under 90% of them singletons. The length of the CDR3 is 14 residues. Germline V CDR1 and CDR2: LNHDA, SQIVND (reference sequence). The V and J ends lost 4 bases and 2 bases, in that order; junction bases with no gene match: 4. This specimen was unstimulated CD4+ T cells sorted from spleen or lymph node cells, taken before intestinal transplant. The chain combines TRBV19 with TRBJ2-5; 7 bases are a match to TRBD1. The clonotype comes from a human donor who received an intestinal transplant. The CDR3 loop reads CASSTGDSQETQYF. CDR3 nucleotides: TGTGCCAGTAGTACAGGGGACAGTCAAGAGACCCAGTACTTC. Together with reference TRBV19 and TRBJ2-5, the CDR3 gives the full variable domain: DGGITQSPKYLFRKEGQNVTLSCEQNLNHDAMYWYRQDPGQGLRLIYYSQIVNDFQKGDIAEGYSVSREKKESFPLTVTSAQKNPTAFYLCASSTGDSQETQYFGPGTRLLVL.